Listed below are T cell receptor beta chains from one sample, sequenced in a study of cytomegalovirus exposure and HLA in healthy donors. Generated by immunoSEQ multiplex PCR, the TCRdb table keeps only in-frame clones and is missing some. The top ten clones hold roughly 2.7% of a sample with 120,000 to 150,000 clones, roughly 84% of them seen once. Input material: PBMCs. The receptors derive from a boy aged 2 to 9 in good health and CMV-seronegative. Both conserved end residues are part of each CDR3. D genes are given only for firm matches. Clone size is given for some rows only: seen once, a few or many times, or a class if the clone is expanded.

TRBJ2-5 NA TRBD1 TRBV7-2 CASSFGSRGETQYF TGTGCCAGCAGCTTCGGAAGCAGGGGGGAGACCCAGTACTTC
TRBJ2-7 NA TRBD1 TRBV28 CASSSMDRDEQYF TGTGCCAGCAGCTCGATGGACAGGGACGAGCAGTACTTC
TRBJ2-1 NA TRBD2 TRBV6-4 CASSELAGGNNEQFF TGTGCCAGCAGTGAACTAGCGGGAGGCAACAATGAGCAGTTCTTC
TRBJ1-2 NA NA TRBV30 CVAGEDYGYTF TGTGTCGCGGGGGAGGACTATGGCTACACCTTC
TRBJ1-5 NA NA TRBV6-5 CASRRIGGSNQPQHF TGTGCCAGCAGGAGAATCGGGGGGAGCAATCAGCCCCAGCATTTT
TRBJ2-7 NA TRBD2 TRBV5-6 CASSPGGGSYEQYF TGTGCCAGCAGCCCGGGAGGGGGGTCTTACGAGCAGTACTTC
TRBJ2-5 once NA TRBV13 CASSLNIQETQYF TGTGCCAGCAGCTTAAACATCCAAGAGACCCAGTACTTC
TRBJ2-7 NA NA TRBV19 CASRRLGQPYEQYF TGTGCCAGTAGGCGGCTGGGGCAGCCATACGAGCAGTACTTC
TRBJ2-7 NA NA TRBV19 CASSIAGDEQYF TGTGCCAGTAGTATTGCAGGGGACGAGCAGTACTTC
TRBJ2-1 NA TRBD1 TRBV5-4 CASSLVGQKFF TGTGCCAGCAGCTTGGTGGGACAGAAGTTCTTC
TRBJ2-3 NA TRBD2 TRBV2 CASSEAAGALTDTQYF TGTGCCAGCAGTGAAGCAGCGGGAGCGCTCACAGATACGCAGTATTTT
TRBJ2-1 NA NA TRBV10-2 CASSDFRGASYNEQFF TGCGCCAGCAGTGACTTCAGGGGGGCCTCCTACAATGAGCAGTTCTTC
TRBJ2-5 once TRBD1 TRBV4-3 CASSLGTGQETQYF TGCGCCAGCAGTCTTGGGACAGGGCAAGAGACCCAGTACTTC
TRBJ1-1 NA TRBD1 TRBV13 CASSYGTARNTEAFF TGTGCCAGCAGCTACGGGACAGCGAGGAACACTGAAGCTTTCTTT
TRBJ2-1 NA TRBD2 TRBV7-9 CASSSSLAGLNNEQFF TGTGCCAGCAGCAGCTCACTAGCGGGATTAAACAATGAGCAGTTCTTC
TRBJ1-5 NA TRBD1 TRBV5-3 CARSFAGQGTGNQPQHF TGTGCCAGAAGCTTCGCGGGACAGGGGACGGGCAATCAGCCCCAGCATTTT
TRBJ2-2 once TRBD1 TRBV5-1 CASRRGQGLNTGELFF TGCGCCAGCAGGCGCGGACAGGGGCTGAACACCGGGGAGCTGTTTTTT
TRBJ2-5 NA TRBD1 TRBV11-2 CASSARQGSETQYF TGTGCCAGCAGCGCGCGACAGGGTTCAGAGACCCAGTACTTC
TRBJ2-1 once NA TRBV5-1 CASSWERLGGNEQFF TGCGCCAGCAGCTGGGAGCGACTAGGAGGAAATGAGCAGTTCTTC
TRBJ2-7 NA NA TRBV7-2 CASRHRTGGTYEQYF TGTGCCAGCAGGCACCGAACCGGGGGAACCTACGAGCAGTACTTC
TRBJ2-7 NA TRBD1 TRBV4-1 CASSRVFGQGASGEQYF TGCGCCAGCAGCCGCGTATTTGGACAGGGGGCATCGGGGGAGCAGTACTTC
TRBJ1-5 NA NA TRBV6-5 CASSTGMGNQPQHF TGTGCCAGTAGTACAGGGATGGGCAATCAGCCCCAGCATTTT
TRBJ1-1 few NA TRBV5-5 CASSLIGGAGTEAFF TGTGCCAGCAGCTTGATAGGGGGGGCCGGCACTGAAGCTTTCTTT
TRBJ2-7 NA NA TRBV6-1 CASSENRVYEQYF TGTGCCAGCAGTGAAAACAGGGTCTACGAGCAGTACTTC
TRBJ2-2 NA TRBD2 TRBV19 CASSTSGGTGELFF TGTGCCAGTAGTACTAGCGGGGGCACCGGGGAGCTGTTTTTT
TRBJ2-2 once NA TRBV11-2 CASSLGMRTALNTGELFF TGTGCCAGCAGCTTAGGAATGAGGACAGCCTTGAACACCGGGGAGCTGTTTTTT
TRBJ2-5 NA TRBD1 TRBV11-2 CASSRGQVIEETQYF TGTGCCAGCAGCCGCGGACAGGTAATAGAAGAGACCCAGTACTTC
TRBJ1-2 NA TRBD1 TRBV7-9 CASSVRDRAPTGDGYTF TGTGCCAGCAGCGTCCGGGACAGGGCCCCCACGGGTGATGGCTACACCTTC
TRBJ2-5 NA TRBD1 TRBV5-6 CASSPGQGDIRETQYF TGTGCCAGCAGCCCCGGACAGGGCGACATTAGGGAGACCCAGTACTTC
TRBJ1-5 NA NA TRBV19 CASSSIERPGRNQPQHF TGTGCCAGTAGTAGTATTGAACGTCCGGGGAGGAATCAGCCCCAGCATTTT
TRBJ2-1 NA NA TRBV7-9 CASSFSNSAGGFNEQFF TGTGCCAGCAGCTTCAGCAATTCGGCAGGGGGGTTTAATGAGCAGTTCTTC
TRBJ1-2 once TRBD1 TRBV6-6 CASSPNRGDYGYTF TGTGCCAGCAGCCCAAACAGGGGAGACTATGGCTACACCTTC
TRBJ1-3 NA NA TRBV14 CASSQDLVPGRRWTIYF TGTGCCAGCAGCCAAGATTTGGTTCCGGGTCGACGGTGGACCATATATTTT
TRBJ1-5 NA NA TRBV21-1 CASSKVRGCNQLQHF TGTGCCAGCAGCAAAGTCCGGGGTTGCAATCAGCTCCAGCATTTT
TRBJ2-3 few TRBD2 TRBV19 CASGGRVGTDTQYF TGTGCCAGTGGGGGGAGGGTGGGGACAGATACGCAGTATTTT
TRBJ2-5 once TRBD1 TRBV4-2 CASSHGPRGGEETQYF TGTGCCAGCAGCCACGGCCCGAGAGGGGGCGAAGAGACCCAGTACTTC
TRBJ2-7 NA TRBD1 TRBV7-9 CASSFSTRGPTYEQYF TGTGCCAGCAGCTTTTCTACAAGGGGGCCGACCTACGAGCAGTACTTC
TRBJ2-5 NA NA TRBV9 CASSVVSSSGSETQYF TGTGCCAGCAGCGTAGTTAGCTCAAGTGGTTCAGAGACCCAGTACTTC
TRBJ1-3 once TRBD1 TRBV4-2 CASSPDYGQGSGNTIYF TGTGCCAGCAGCCCTGATTACGGACAGGGCAGTGGAAACACCATATATTTT
TRBJ1-2 NA NA TRBV5-4 CASSLQNDYGYTF TGTGCCAGCAGCTTACAGAACGACTATGGCTACACCTTC
TRBJ2-3 NA TRBD1 TRBV7-3 CASSLRVGRGTADTQYF TGTGCCAGCAGCTTAAGAGTGGGCAGGGGGACCGCAGATACGCAGTATTTT
TRBJ2-3 NA TRBD1 TRBV14 CASHKQGAFTDTQYF TGTGCCAGCCACAAGCAGGGGGCATTTACAGATACGCAGTATTTT
TRBJ1-1 once NA TRBV21-1 CASSRPQDRVNTEAFF TGTGCCAGCAGCCGCCCCCAGGACAGGGTGAACACTGAAGCTTTCTTT
TRBJ1-4 NA NA TRBV7-2 CASSLAGGGGRVLNF TGTGCCAGCAGCTTAGCAGGTGGGGGGGGGCGCGTGCTGAATTTT
TRBJ2-7 few TRBD2 TRBV7-2 CASSALTSGSYEQYF TGTGCCAGCAGCGCCCTGACTAGCGGTTCCTACGAGCAGTACTTC
TRBJ1-3 NA NA TRBV6-5 CASSYQGDTIYF TGTGCCAGCAGTTACCAGGGTGACACCATATATTTT
TRBJ1-1 NA NA TRBV7-6 CASSADLETEAFF TGTGCCAGCAGCGCCGACTTAGAAACTGAAGCTTTCTTT
TRBJ2-5 NA NA TRBV5-6 CASSLQGNQETQYF TGTGCCAGCAGCTTACAGGGAAACCAAGAGACCCAGTACTTC
TRBJ2-1 NA TRBD2 TRBV7-6 CASSFSILAGGANEQFF TGTGCCAGCAGCTTTTCAATTCTAGCGGGAGGCGCGAATGAGCAGTTCTTC
TRBJ2-5 NA NA TRBV5-4 CASTSGLRRTETQYF TGTGCCAGCACTTCCGGACTGCGACGAACGGAGACCCAGTACTTC
TRBJ2-3 NA TRBD2 TRBV5-1 CASSPGLAGGLKFTDTQYF TGCGCCAGCAGCCCGGGTCTAGCGGGGGGGCTGAAATTCACAGATACGCAGTATTTT
TRBJ2-3 NA TRBD2 TRBV5-1 CASSVGGGRTDTQYF TGCGCCAGCAGCGTGGGCGGGGGTAGGACAGATACGCAGTATTTT
TRBJ2-3 NA TRBD2 TRBV28 CASSLGLAGPSTDTQYF TGTGCCAGCAGTTTAGGTTTAGCGGGACCTAGCACAGATACGCAGTATTTT
TRBJ2-5 NA TRBD2 TRBV28 CASSFLSSGRAPGREQYF TGTGCCAGCAGTTTTTTGTCTAGCGGGAGGGCCCCAGGGAGGGAGCAGTACTTC
TRBJ1-2 NA NA TRBV5-1 CASSLGGREVYGYTF TGCGCCAGCAGCTTGGGGGGTCGGGAAGTCTATGGCTACACCTTC
TRBJ2-7 NA NA TRBV5-1 CASSLNPGTYEQYF TGCGCCAGCAGCCTCAACCCGGGGACTTACGAGCAGTACTTC
TRBJ2-7 NA TRBD1 TRBV14 CASSQPGQGTYEQYF TGTGCCAGCAGCCAACCGGGACAGGGGACCTACGAGCAGTACTTC
TRBJ2-1 NA TRBD1 TRBV10-3 CAISRTGVGNEQFF TGTGCCATCAGTAGGACAGGGGTGGGAAATGAGCAGTTCTTC
TRBJ2-7 NA NA TRBV5-1 CASSRELQVSYEQYF TGCGCCAGCAGTCGCGAACTACAGGTTTCCTACGAGCAGTACTTC